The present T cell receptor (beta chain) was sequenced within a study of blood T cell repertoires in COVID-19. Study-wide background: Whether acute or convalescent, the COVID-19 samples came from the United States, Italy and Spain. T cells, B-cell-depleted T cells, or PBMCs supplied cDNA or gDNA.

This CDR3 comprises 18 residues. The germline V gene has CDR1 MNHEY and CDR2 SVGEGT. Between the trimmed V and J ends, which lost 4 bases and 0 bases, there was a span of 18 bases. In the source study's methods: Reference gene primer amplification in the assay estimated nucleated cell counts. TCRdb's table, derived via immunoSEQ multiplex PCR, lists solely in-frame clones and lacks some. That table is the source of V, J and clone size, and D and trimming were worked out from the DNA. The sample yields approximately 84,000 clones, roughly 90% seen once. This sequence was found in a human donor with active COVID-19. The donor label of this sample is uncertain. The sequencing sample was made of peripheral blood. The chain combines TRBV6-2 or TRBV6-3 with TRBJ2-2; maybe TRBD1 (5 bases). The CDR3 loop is CASSSLRDLRTNTGELFF. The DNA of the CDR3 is TGTGCCAGCAGTTCCCTCAGGGATTTGAGGACGAACACCGGGGAGCTGTTTTTT.